This T cell receptor beta chain comes out of a study of long-term antiretroviral therapy in people with HIV. Regarding this clone: Its antigen is undetermined.

CDR1 MDHEN and CDR2 SYDVKM come from the germline V gene. This CDR3 region has 15 residues. Between the trimmed V and J ends, which lost 5 bases and 4 bases, there was a span of 15 bases. Broader study findings: HIV repertoires covered narrower CDR3 length ranges than controls did.

The authors ran the immunoSEQ assay, v3.0, at survey level. Produced via immunoSEQ multiplex PCR; TCRdb's table is partial and in-frame only. The sample records fewer than 30,000 clones, 70% to 85% being singletons. The clonotype comes from a man younger than 45 with HIV. This chain joins TRBV28 and TRBJ2-1; a weak D match, TRBD2 (6 bases). The sequences come from unsorted PBMCs, collected 0.7 years before starting antiretroviral therapy. DNA for the CDR3: TGTGCCAGCAGTGGAGGGTCAGCCGTATACAATGAGCAGTTCTTC. It encodes CASSGGSAVYNEQFF. Looking up the rest from reference TRBV28 and TRBJ2-1 gives the full variable domain: DVKVTQSSRYLVKRTGEKVFLECVQDMDHENMFWYRQDPGLGLRLIYFSYDVKMKEKGDIPEGYSVSREKKERFSLILESASTNQTSMYLCASSGGSAVYNEQFFGPGTRLTVL.